The clone carrying this TCR beta chain was counted between two and nine times. Its antigen is not identified. V lost 6 bases, J lost 2 bases, and 8 bases stayed unmatched. The CDR3 spans 16 residues. Per germline, CDR1 MNHEY and CDR2 SVGAGI. TCRdb called the reads again in MiXCR, with one record for every CDR3 protein. The table has about 680,000 distinct CDR3 sequences, 20% to 25% seen once. This entry belongs to a study of T cell repertoires in cytomegalovirus infection. General study points: HLA-C-restricted CMV clonotypes gave the most frequent clonotype in two of eight donors.

The TCR originated in a human donor in good health (CMV status not recorded). Some clones in this sample may be carry-over from other donors' samples. Source material: CD8+ T cells from PBMCs. The chain recombines TRBV6-5 with TRBJ2-3; TRBD2 matches at 10 bases. In nucleotides, the CDR3 is TGTGCCAGCAGACTAGCGGGGTCTCCAACCACAGATACGCAGTATTTT. Translated: CASRLAGSPTTDTQYF.